The clone carrying this T cell receptor (beta chain) was recorded at least ten times. Its antigen is unidentified. This entry comes from a study of T-cell reconstitution after alpha-beta-depleted transplantation in children. Study conclusions and caveats: Certain patients had high TCRbeta diversity at day 60, and it came from recipient T cells and thymic progenitors that survived. In patients about two months after transplant, alpha-beta T cells reportedly arose from several hundred expanded graft clones. Newly produced T cells mostly provided counts and TCRbeta diversity after one year, as hyperexpanded clones declined.

Library preparation (for TCRbeta) was performed with unique molecular identifiers. TCRdb re-derived calls from the PCR reads in MiXCR, one entry per CDR3 protein. The data hold 200,000 to 250,000 distinct CDR3 sequences, with around 9.9% observed a single time. Germline V gene sequence: CDR1 MNHEY, CDR2 SMNVEV (reference sequence). The CDR3 loop spans 15 amino acids. The V segment lost 8 bases and the J segment 4 bases; nucleotides outside the gene matches: 11. This rearrangement joins TRBV27 to TRBJ2-7, with 10 positions matching TRBD2. Material: PBMCs, obtained before TCRalphabeta/CD19-depleted stem cell transplant. This sequence was found in a child in the first two years of life with acute myeloid leukemia, due to receive a stem cell transplant. In DNA, the CDR3 is TGTGCCAGCGGAGAGGCTAGCGGGAGTAAGTACGAGCAGTACTTC. It translates to CASGEASGSKYEQYF.